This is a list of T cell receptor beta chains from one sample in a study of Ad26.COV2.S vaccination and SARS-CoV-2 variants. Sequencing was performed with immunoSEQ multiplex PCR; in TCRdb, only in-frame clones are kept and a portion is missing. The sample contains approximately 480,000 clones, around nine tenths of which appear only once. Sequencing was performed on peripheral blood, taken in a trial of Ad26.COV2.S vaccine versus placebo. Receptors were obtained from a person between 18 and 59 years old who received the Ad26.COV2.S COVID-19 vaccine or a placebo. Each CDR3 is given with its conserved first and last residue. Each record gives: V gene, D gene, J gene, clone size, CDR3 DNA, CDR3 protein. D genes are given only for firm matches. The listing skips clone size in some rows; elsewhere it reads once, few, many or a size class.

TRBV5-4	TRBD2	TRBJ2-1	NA	TGTGCCAGCAGCTTAGCGGGAGGGAGCTCCTACAATGAGCAGTTCTTC	CASSLAGGSSYNEQFF
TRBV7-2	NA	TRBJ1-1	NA	TGTGCCAGCAGCTTGGGGTTTTTTGGGACTGAAGCTTTCTTT	CASSLGFFGTEAFF
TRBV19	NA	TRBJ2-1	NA	TGTGCCAGTAGGAGGACTGGCGGGGTTCACAATGAGCAGTTCTTC	CASRRTGGVHNEQFF
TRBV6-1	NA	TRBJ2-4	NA	TGTGCCAGCAGTGAGATGGGTCAGGGGCCTTCTGAAAACATTCAGTACTTC	CASSEMGQGPSENIQYF
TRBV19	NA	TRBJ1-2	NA	TGTGCCAGTAGCCCTACTCCCAGGGGATCGCGCGGCTACACCTTC	CASSPTPRGSRGYTF
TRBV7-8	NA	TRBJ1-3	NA	TGTGCCAGCAGCTTAAGTAATGGAAACACCATATATTTT	CASSLSNGNTIYF
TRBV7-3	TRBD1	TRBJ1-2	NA	TGTGCCAGCAGCGCGTCCCGGGACAGGGGGCGCTTGGGCTACACCTTC	CASSASRDRGRLGYTF
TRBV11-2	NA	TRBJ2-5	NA	TGTGCCAGCAGCTCCCGAGGGAAAAAAGAGACCCAGTACTTC	CASSSRGKKETQYF
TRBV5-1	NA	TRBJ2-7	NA	TGCGCCAGCAGCCTTGGGGCCTTCGGTTGGGAGCAGTACTTC	CASSLGAFGWEQYF
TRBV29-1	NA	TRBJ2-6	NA	TGCAGCGTTGCGATGGGATTCTCTGGGGCCAACGTCCTGACTTTC	CSVAMGFSGANVLTF
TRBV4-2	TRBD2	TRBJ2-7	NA	TGTGCCAGCAGCAGAGAACGTGAGCGGGACTACGAGCAGTACTTC	CASSRERERDYEQYF
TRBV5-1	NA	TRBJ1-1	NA	TGCGCCAGCAGTGGAAGCGGACAGATGTCCCGGGAAGCTTTCTTT	CASSGSGQMSREAFF
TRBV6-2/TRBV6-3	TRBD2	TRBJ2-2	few	TGTGCCAGCAGTTACTCCGGACTAGCGGGACGCACCGGGGAGCTGTTTTTT	CASSYSGLAGRTGELFF
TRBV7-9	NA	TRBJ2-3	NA	TGTGCCAGCAGTCTCCTAGCGCCCAACGGAGAAGATACGCAGTATTTT	CASSLLAPNGEDTQYF
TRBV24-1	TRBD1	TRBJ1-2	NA	TGTGCCACCAGTGATTTCGGGACAGCCTTC	CATSDFGTAF
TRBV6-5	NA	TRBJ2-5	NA	TGTGCCAGCAATTTGGAGACCCAGTACTTC	CASNLETQYF
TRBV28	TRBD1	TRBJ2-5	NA	TGTGCCAGCAGTTTATTCCGGACAGGGGGAGAGACCCAGTACTTC	CASSLFRTGGETQYF
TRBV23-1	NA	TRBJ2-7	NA	TGCGCCAGCCCAGCTGACAGAAGAGCTTACGAGCAGTACTTC	CASPADRRAYEQYF
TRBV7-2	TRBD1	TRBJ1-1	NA	TGTGCCAGCAGCCCCGCAGGGGGCAGGGACACTGAAGCTTTCTTT	CASSPAGGRDTEAFF
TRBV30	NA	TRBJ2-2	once	TGTGCCTGGAGTGTACTGACGAACACCGGGGAGCTGTTTTTT	CAWSVLTNTGELFF
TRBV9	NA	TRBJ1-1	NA	TGTGCCAGCAGCGTAGAAATAGAGAGCACTGAAGCTTTCTTT	CASSVEIESTEAFF
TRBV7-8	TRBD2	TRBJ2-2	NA	TGTGCCAGCAGCTTCTTACCGGGACTAGGTGACACCGGGGAGCTGTTTTTT	CASSFLPGLGDTGELFF
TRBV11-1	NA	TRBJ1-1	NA	TGTGCCAGCACCCTGCGGGGGGGAGTCACTGAAGCTTTCTTT	CASTLRGGVTEAFF
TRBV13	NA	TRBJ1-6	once	TGTGCCAGCAGCTTAATTAATTCACCCCTCCACTTT	CASSLINSPLHF
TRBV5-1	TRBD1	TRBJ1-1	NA	TGCGCCAGCAGCTTAGAGGGGGCAAGTGAAGCTTTCTTT	CASSLEGASEAFF
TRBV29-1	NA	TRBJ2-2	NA	TGCAGCGTTGGGGACGCCGGGGAGCTGTTTTTT	CSVGDAGELFF
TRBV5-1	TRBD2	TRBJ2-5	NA	TGCGCCAGCAGCTTGACAGGCGGGAGTATCTTAGAGACCCAGTACTTC	CASSLTGGSILETQYF
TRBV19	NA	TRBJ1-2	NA	TGTGCCAGTAGCACCCAGTGGGTGAACTATGGCTACACCTTC	CASSTQWVNYGYTF
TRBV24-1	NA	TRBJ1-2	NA	TGTGCCACCAGTGAACATCTCCTGGGGGGCTACACCTTC	CATSEHLLGGYTF
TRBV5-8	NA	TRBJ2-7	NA	TGTGCCAGCAGAAACATCGGGACACCCGCCTACGAGCAGTACTTC	CASRNIGTPAYEQYF
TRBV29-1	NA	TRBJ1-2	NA	TGCAGCGTTGTGGGCCGGTTTGGGGGCTACACCTTC	CSVVGRFGGYTF
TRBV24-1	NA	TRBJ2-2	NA	TGTGCCACCAGTGGGAGTTACACCGGGGAGCTGTTTTTT	CATSGSYTGELFF
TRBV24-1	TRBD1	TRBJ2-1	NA	TGTGCCACCCAGGGGGACAATGAGCAGTTCTTC	CATQGDNEQFF
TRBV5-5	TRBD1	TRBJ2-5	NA	TGTGCCAGCAGCCGACAGGGGGCGCAGGAGACCCAGTACTTC	CASSRQGAQETQYF
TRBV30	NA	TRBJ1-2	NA	TGTGCCTGGAGGCGGGGGGGCTATGGCTACACCTTC	CAWRRGGYGYTF
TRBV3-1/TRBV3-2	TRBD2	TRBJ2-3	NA	TGTGCCAGCAGCCGCCCCGGGACTACTAGCGGGGATACGCAGTATTTT	CASSRPGTTSGDTQYF
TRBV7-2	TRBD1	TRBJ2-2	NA	TGTGCCAGCAGCTTAAGGGGGACAGGATATGCGAACACCGGGGAGCTGTTTTTT	CASSLRGTGYANTGELFF
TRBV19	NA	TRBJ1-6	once	TGTGCCAGTACCCGAAATTCACCCCTCCACTTT	CASTRNSPLHF
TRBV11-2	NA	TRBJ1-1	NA	TGTGCCAGCAGCTTAGGTGACAGAAACACTGAAGCTTTCTTT	CASSLGDRNTEAFF
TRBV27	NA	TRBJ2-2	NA	TGTGCCAGCAGTTACACAGGGTCCGGGGAGCTGTTTTTT	CASSYTGSGELFF
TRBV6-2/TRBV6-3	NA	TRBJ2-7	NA	TGTGCCAGCTGCCGGAGCCACTACGAGCAGTACTTC	CASCRSHYEQYF
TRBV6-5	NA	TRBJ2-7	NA	TGTGCCGGCAGGAAGTTTAGTTACGAGCAGTACTTC	CAGRKFSYEQYF
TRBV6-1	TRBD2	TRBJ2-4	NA	TGTGCCAGCAGTGCAAGGACTAGCGGGGACTTAAACATTCAGTACTTC	CASSARTSGDLNIQYF
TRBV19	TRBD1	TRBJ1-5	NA	TGTGCCAGTAGGGGACAGGGCGATCAGCCCCAGCATTTT	CASRGQGDQPQHF
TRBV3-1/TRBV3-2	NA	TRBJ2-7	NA	TGTGCCAGCAGCCTCGTAGGCGGGAGCCAGGGGGAGCAGTACTTC	CASSLVGGSQGEQYF
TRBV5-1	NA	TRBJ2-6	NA	TGCGCCAGCCACCCTGAGCCCCCTGGGGCCAACGTCCTGACTTTC	CASHPEPPGANVLTF
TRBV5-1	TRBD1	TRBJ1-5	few	TGCGCCAGCAGCGTGACAGGGGACGGTCAGCCCCAGCATTTT	CASSVTGDGQPQHF
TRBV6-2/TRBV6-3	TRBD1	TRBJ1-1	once	TGTGCCAGCAGTCCACCGGGACAGGGGATGAGCACTGAAGCTTTCTTT	CASSPPGQGMSTEAFF
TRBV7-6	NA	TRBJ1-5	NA	TGTGCCAGCAGCTTAGACCAGGGCCTCAATCAGCCCCAGCATTTT	CASSLDQGLNQPQHF
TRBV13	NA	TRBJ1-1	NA	TGTGCCAGCAGCCCGACAGACTACACTGAAGCTTTCTTT	CASSPTDYTEAFF
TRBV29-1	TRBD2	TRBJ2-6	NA	TGCAGCCCTTACTTCCCCCTAGCGGGAGGGACGAAAATAAGCTCTGGGGCCAACGTCCTGACTTTC	CSPYFPLAGGTKISSGANVLTF
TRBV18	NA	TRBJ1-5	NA	TGTGCCAGCTCACAAGGACAGAGCAATCAGCCCCAGCATTTT	CASSQGQSNQPQHF
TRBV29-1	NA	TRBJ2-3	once	TGCAGCGTCAGGCCAGGGACAGATACGCAGTATTTT	CSVRPGTDTQYF
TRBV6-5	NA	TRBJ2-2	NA	TGTGCCAGCAGGGGGGTCACCGGGGAGCTGTTTTTT	CASRGVTGELFF
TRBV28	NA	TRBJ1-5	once	TGTGCCAGCAGTTTTACGGTCAATCAGCCCCAGCATTTT	CASSFTVNQPQHF
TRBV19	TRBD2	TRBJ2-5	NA	TGTGCCAGTAGTCGAACCGGGACAGTACCTCTAGCGGGAGATGCCCAGTACTTC	CASSRTGTVPLAGDAQYF
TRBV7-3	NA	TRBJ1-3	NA	TGTGCCAGCAGCTTAGCGGGACACCCTGGAAACACCATATATTTT	CASSLAGHPGNTIYF
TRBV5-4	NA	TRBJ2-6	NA	TGTGCCAGCAGCACACAAACGGGGAACTCTGGGGCCAACGTCCTGACTTTC	CASSTQTGNSGANVLTF
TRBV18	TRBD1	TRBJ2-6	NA	TGTGCCAGCTCACCACTCCCCGGGACAGGGGGCGCTGGGGCCAACGTCCTGACTTTC	CASSPLPGTGGAGANVLTF